This T cell receptor (beta chain) emerged from a study of T-cell memory formation after mild COVID-19. Study at large: Clusters of TCRs were largely donor specific. Overall study results and limits: There was no confirmation that second-wave clones peaking on day 37 were SARS-CoV-2 specific. The study found balanced CD4/CD8 in clones contracting day 15 to 85 and a CD4+ lean in later expanders.

TCRdb called the 5' RACE reads again in MiXCR, with one record for every CDR3 protein. The table lists more than 110,000 distinct CDR3 sequences, 11% to 15% of them singletons, with under 30% in the top ten. The CDR3 length is 16 residues. Trimming shortened V by 5 bases and J by 0 bases, and 17 bases separated the two germline ends. Germline CDR1 is SEHNR and CDR2 is FQNEAQ (reference sequence). This clonotype was counted between two and nine times. The antigen is undetermined. The sample consisted of PBMCs or a T cell subset sorted from them (not recorded which). The genes are TRBV7-9 and TRBJ2-7, with D perhaps matching TRBD2 (5 bases). This receptor was taken from an adult woman who had mild COVID-19 (a few samples of this study predate the infection). Cell type and time point are not known. The CDR3 is CASSRAVATTSYEQYF. The CDR3 DNA is TGTGCCAGCAGCCGAGCGGTAGCGACTACCTCCTACGAGCAGTACTTC.